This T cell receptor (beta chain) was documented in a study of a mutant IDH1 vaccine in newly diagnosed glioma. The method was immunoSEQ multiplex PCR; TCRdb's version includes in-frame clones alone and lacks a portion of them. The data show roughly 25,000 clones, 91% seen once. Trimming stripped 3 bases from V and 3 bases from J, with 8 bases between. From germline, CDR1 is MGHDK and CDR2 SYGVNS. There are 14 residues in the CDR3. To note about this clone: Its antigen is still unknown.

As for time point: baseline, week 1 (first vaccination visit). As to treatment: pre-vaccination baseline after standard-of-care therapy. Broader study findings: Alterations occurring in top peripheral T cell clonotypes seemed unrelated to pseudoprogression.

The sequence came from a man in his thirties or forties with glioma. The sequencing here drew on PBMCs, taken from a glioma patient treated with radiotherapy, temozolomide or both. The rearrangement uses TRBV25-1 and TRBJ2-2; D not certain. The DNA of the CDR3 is TGTGCCAGCAGTGATCGACACGACACCGGGGAGCTGTTTTTT. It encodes CASSDRHDTGELFF.